This T cell receptor (beta chain) was obtained from a study of cytomegalovirus exposure and HLA in healthy donors. Study findings and constraints: Later analysis suggested most CMV-associated TCR beta chains were HLA-restricted. Sequencing depth roughly uniform across donors was assumed in presence/absence analyses. The productive fraction for most TCR beta V segments was about 90% or about 30% in an earlier analysis.

As for this clone: Antigen specificity is unknown.

The PCR made use of 60 Vbeta and 13 Jbeta primers. Original processing methods: Later, an analysis found approximately 80 million unique TCR beta chains, and 8.5 million to 12 million of these were shared. Here immunoSEQ multiplex PCR was the method, and the copy in TCRdb shows in-frame clones only, minus some. The V and J calls and clone size come from that table; D and trimming were worked out from the DNA. The sample yields roughly 290,000 clones, roughly 80% seen once. Germline CDR1 SGHTA, CDR2 FQGTGA. This CDR3 region has 13 residues. V lost 0 bases, J lost 0 bases, and 2 bases lay in between. Sequences were obtained from PBMCs. This TCR came from a girl aged 2 to 10 in good health and CMV-seronegative. V is TRBV7-3 and J is TRBJ1-1; D gene ambiguous. The CDR3 sequence: CASSLTLNTEAFF. The DNA for the CDR3 is TGTGCCAGCAGCTTAACCTTGAACACTGAAGCTTTCTTT. The whole variable domain, filled in from reference TRBV7-3 and TRBJ1-1, reads GAGVSQTPSNKVTEKGKYVELRCDPISGHTALYWYRQSLGQGPEFLIYFQGTGAADDSGLPNDRFFAVRPEGSVSTLKIQRTERGDSAVYLCASSLTLNTEAFFGQGTRLTVV.